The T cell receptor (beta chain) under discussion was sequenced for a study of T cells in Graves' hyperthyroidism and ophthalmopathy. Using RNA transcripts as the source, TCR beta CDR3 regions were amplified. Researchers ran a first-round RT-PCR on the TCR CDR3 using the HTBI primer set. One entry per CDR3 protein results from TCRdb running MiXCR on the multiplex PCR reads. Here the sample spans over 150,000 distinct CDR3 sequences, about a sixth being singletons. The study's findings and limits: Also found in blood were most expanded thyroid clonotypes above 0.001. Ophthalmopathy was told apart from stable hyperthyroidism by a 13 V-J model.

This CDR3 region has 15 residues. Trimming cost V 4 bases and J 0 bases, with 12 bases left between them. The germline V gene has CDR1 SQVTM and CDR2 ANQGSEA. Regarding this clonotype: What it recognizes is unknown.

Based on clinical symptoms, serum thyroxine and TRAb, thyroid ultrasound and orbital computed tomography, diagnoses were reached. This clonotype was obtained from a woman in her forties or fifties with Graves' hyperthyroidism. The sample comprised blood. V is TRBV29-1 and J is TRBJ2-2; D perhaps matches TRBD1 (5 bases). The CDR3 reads CSVVRVPPNTGELFF. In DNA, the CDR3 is TGCAGCGTTGTCAGGGTTCCCCCGAACACCGGGGAGCTGTTTTTT.